Listed below are T cell receptor beta chains from one sample, sequenced in a study of metastatic and nonmetastatic thyroid tumors. TCRdb re-called the PCR reads through MiXCR. The data show 20,000 to 25,000 clones, roughly a fifth seen once. The sequenced sample was blood. Every receptor here comes from a female donor with papillary thyroid cancer or a benign thyroid nodule (not recorded which). Some clones in this sample may be carry-over from other donors' samples. Both conserved end residues are part of each CDR3. D genes are given only for firm matches. A row's size may be missing; if present it is once, few, many or a size class.

clone_size: few; d_call: .; j_call: TRBJ1-1; v_call: TRBV6-5; cdr3_aa: CASIFDRYTEAFF; cdr3_nt: TGTGCCAGCATTTTCGACAGGTACACTGAAGCTTTCTTT
clone_size: many; d_call: .; j_call: TRBJ2-2; v_call: TRBV29-1; cdr3_aa: CSVDGQQNTGELFF; cdr3_nt: TGCAGCGTTGACGGTCAACAGAACACCGGGGAGCTGTTTTTT
clone_size: many; d_call: .; j_call: TRBJ1-6; v_call: TRBV13; cdr3_aa: CASSLGNSPLHF; cdr3_nt: TGTGCCAGCAGCCTAGGGAATTCACCCCTCCACTTT
clone_size: many; d_call: .; j_call: TRBJ1-1; v_call: TRBV2; cdr3_aa: CASRKDRMNTEAFF; cdr3_nt: TGTGCCAGCAGAAAAGACAGGATGAACACTGAAGCTTTCTTT
clone_size: few; d_call: .; j_call: TRBJ1-2; v_call: TRBV28; cdr3_aa: CASRTSEGNYGYTF; cdr3_nt: TGTGCCAGCAGAACTTCCGAGGGAAACTATGGTTACACCTTC
clone_size: many; d_call: .; j_call: TRBJ1-2; v_call: TRBV7-2; cdr3_aa: CASSVTSNYGYTF; cdr3_nt: TGTGCCAGCAGCGTTACATCTAACTATGGCTACACCTTC
clone_size: many; d_call: .; j_call: TRBJ2-5; v_call: TRBV5-1; cdr3_aa: CASSFRLLQETQYF; cdr3_nt: TGCGCCAGCAGCTTCAGACTACTACAAGAGACCCAGTACTTC
clone_size: many; d_call: TRBD2; j_call: TRBJ2-1; v_call: TRBV20-1; cdr3_aa: CSAISGTSGRAGVEQFF; cdr3_nt: TGCAGTGCTATCTCCGGGACTAGCGGGAGGGCCGGGGTTGAGCAGTTCTTC
clone_size: many; d_call: TRBD1; j_call: TRBJ2-3; v_call: TRBV10-3; cdr3_aa: CAISGDRYTDTQYF; cdr3_nt: TGTGCCATCAGCGGGGACAGGTACACAGATACGCAGTATTTT
clone_size: .; d_call: .; j_call: TRBJ2-7; v_call: TRBV20-1; cdr3_aa: CSARDRDTLYEQYF; cdr3_nt: TGCAGTGCTAGAGATCGGGACACCCTCTACGAGCAGTACTTC
clone_size: many; d_call: .; j_call: TRBJ2-7; v_call: TRBV15; cdr3_aa: CATSRDSGTYEQYF; cdr3_nt: TGTGCCACCAGCAGAGATTCGGGGACCTACGAGCAGTACTTC
clone_size: many; d_call: .; j_call: TRBJ1-1; v_call: TRBV19; cdr3_aa: CASNSGTGGMNTEAFF; cdr3_nt: TGTGCCAGTAATAGTGGAACAGGAGGTATGAACACTGAAGCTTTCTTT
clone_size: many; d_call: .; j_call: TRBJ2-7; v_call: TRBV20-1; cdr3_aa: CSARGLLSSYEQYF; cdr3_nt: TGCAGTGCTAGAGGACTACTCAGCTCCTACGAGCAGTACTTC
clone_size: many; d_call: .; j_call: TRBJ2-1; v_call: TRBV9; cdr3_aa: CASSPSSVRSYNEQFF; cdr3_nt: TGTGCCAGCAGCCCCTCGAGTGTCCGCTCCTACAATGAGCAGTTCTTC
clone_size: .; d_call: .; j_call: TRBJ2-7; v_call: TRBV28; cdr3_aa: CASSFNRDEQYF; cdr3_nt: TGTGCCAGCAGTTTTAACAGGGACGAGCAGTACTTC
clone_size: .; d_call: TRBD2; j_call: TRBJ2-1; v_call: TRBV6-2/TRBV6-3; cdr3_aa: CASSYPGLAGGRNEQFF; cdr3_nt: TGTGCCAGCAGTTACCCAGGACTAGCGGGAGGACGCAATGAGCAGTTCTTC
clone_size: few; d_call: TRBD2; j_call: TRBJ2-3; v_call: TRBV20-1; cdr3_aa: CSGLTSGTSGSWGTDTQYF; cdr3_nt: TGCAGTGGGCTGACGTCAGGGACTAGCGGGAGCTGGGGCACAGATACGCAGTATTTT
clone_size: few; d_call: TRBD1; j_call: TRBJ1-4; v_call: TRBV6-1; cdr3_aa: CASMRDRGNEKLFF; cdr3_nt: TGTGCCAGCATGAGGGACAGGGGCAATGAAAAACTGTTTTTT
clone_size: many; d_call: .; j_call: TRBJ2-1; v_call: TRBV5-4; cdr3_aa: CAAGVDTYNEQFF; cdr3_nt: TGTGCGGCAGGGGTAGATACCTACAATGAGCAGTTCTTC
clone_size: .; d_call: TRBD2; j_call: TRBJ2-3; v_call: TRBV12-3/TRBV12-4; cdr3_aa: CASTRGLAGYTQYF; cdr3_nt: TGTGCCAGCACCCGAGGACTAGCGGGATATACGCAGTATTTT
clone_size: .; d_call: .; j_call: TRBJ1-6; v_call: TRBV6-1; cdr3_aa: CASSLTGTWNSPLHF; cdr3_nt: TGTGCCAGCAGCCTGACCGGGACATGGAATTCACCCCTCCACTTT
clone_size: .; d_call: .; j_call: TRBJ2-7; v_call: TRBV7-9; cdr3_aa: CASSLGVSNYEQYF; cdr3_nt: TGTGCCAGCAGCTTAGGCGTGAGCAACTATGAGCAGTACTTC
clone_size: .; d_call: .; j_call: TRBJ2-2; v_call: TRBV30; cdr3_aa: CAWSMAGTNTGELLF; cdr3_nt: TGTGCCTGGAGTATGGCGGGGACGAACACCGGGGAGCTGCTTTTT
clone_size: many; d_call: TRBD1; j_call: TRBJ2-1; v_call: TRBV15; cdr3_aa: CATSRLLTGVNEQFF; cdr3_nt: TGTGCCACCAGCAGATTATTGACAGGGGTGAATGAGCAGTTCTTC
clone_size: many; d_call: TRBD1; j_call: TRBJ2-3; v_call: TRBV7-2; cdr3_aa: CASSLGLTGGTDTQYF; cdr3_nt: TGTGCCAGCAGCTTAGGGTTAACAGGGGGCACAGATACGCAGTATTTT
clone_size: many; d_call: .; j_call: TRBJ1-6; v_call: TRBV9; cdr3_aa: CASSVAIGGATPLHF; cdr3_nt: TGTGCCAGCAGCGTAGCTATCGGGGGCGCGACACCCCTCCACTTT